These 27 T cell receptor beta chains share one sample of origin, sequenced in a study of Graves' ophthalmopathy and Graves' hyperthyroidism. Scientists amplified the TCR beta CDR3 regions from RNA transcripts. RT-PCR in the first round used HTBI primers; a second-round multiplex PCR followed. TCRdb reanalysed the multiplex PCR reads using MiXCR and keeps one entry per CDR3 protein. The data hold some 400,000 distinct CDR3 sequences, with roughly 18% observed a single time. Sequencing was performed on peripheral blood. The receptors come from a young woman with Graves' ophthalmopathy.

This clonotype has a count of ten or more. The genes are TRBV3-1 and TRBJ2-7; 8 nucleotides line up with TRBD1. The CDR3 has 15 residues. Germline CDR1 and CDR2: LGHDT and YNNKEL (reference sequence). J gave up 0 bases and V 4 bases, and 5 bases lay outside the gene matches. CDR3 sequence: CASSPRQGLSYEQYF. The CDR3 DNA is TGTGCCAGCAGCCCAAGACAGGGGCTCTCCTACGAGCAGTACTTC.

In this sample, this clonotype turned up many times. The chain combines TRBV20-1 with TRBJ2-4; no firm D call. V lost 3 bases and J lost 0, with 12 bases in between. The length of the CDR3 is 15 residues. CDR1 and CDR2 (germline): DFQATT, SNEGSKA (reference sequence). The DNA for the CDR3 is TGCAGTGCTAGTCCCGGCCTACAAGCCAAAAACATTCAGTACTTC. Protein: CSASPGLQAKNIQYF.

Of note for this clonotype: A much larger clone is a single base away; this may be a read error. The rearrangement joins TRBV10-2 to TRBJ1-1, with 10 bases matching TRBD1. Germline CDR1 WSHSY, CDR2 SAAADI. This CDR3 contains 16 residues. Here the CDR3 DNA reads TGCGCCAGCAATGAGCTGCGGACAGGGGGAAGGACTGAAGCTTTCTTT. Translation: CASNELRTGGRTEAFF.

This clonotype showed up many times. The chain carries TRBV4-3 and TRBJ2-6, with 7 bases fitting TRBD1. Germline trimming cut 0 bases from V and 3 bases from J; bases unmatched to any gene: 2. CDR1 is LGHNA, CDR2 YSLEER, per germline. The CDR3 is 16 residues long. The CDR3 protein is CASSQDTGVGANVLTF. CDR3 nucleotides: TGCGCCAGCAGCCAAGATACAGGGGTTGGGGCCAACGTCCTGACTTTC.

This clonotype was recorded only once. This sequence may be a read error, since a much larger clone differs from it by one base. CDR3 nucleotide sequence: TGTGCCAGTAGTTTTCAGAGGTACGGGGCCAACGTCCTGACTTTC. Its protein is CASSFQRYGANVLTF. This rearrangement joins TRBV19 to TRBJ2-6; D is unclear. The CDR3 consists of 15 residues. Trimming took 5 bases from V and 4 from J, leaving 12 bases between them. The germline V gene encodes CDR1 LNHDA and CDR2 SQIVND (reference sequence).

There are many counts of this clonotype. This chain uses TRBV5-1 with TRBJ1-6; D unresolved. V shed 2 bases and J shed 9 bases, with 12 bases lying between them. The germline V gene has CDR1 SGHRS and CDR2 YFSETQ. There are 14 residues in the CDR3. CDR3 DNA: TGCGCCAGCAGCTTCGTGGAAATCGGTTCACCCCTCCACTTT. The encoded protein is CASSFVEIGSPLHF. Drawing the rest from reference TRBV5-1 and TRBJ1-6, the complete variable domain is KAGVTQTPRYLIKTRGQQVTLSCSPISGHRSVSWYQQTPGQGLQFLFEYFSETQRNKGNFPGRFSGRQFSNSRSEMNVSTLELGDSALYLCASSFVEIGSPLHFGNGTRLTVT.

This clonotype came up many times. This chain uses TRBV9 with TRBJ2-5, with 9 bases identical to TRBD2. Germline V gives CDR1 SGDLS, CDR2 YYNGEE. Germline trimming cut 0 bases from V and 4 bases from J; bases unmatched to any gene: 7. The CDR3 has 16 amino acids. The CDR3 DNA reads TGTGCCAGCAGCGTAGCTAGGGCGGGGGGGCTAGAGACCCAGTACTTC. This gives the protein CASSVARAGGLETQYF.

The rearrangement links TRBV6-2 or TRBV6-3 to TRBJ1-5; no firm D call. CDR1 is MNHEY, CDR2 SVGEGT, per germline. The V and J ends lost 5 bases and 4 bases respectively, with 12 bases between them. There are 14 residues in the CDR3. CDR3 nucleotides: TGTGCCAGCAGTGGGCCAGCCTCTAATCAGCCCCAGCATTTT. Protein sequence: CASSGPASNQPQHF.

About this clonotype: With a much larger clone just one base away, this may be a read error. The CDR3 protein is CASSLSGSNTGELIF. As DNA, the CDR3 is TGTGCCAGCAGCTTGAGCGGTTCGAACACCGGGGAGCTGATTTTT. The V gene is TRBV7-2, the J gene TRBJ2-2, with D perhaps matching TRBD2 (5 bases). Germline CDR1 reads SGHTA; CDR2 reads FQGNSA. This CDR3 spans 15 amino acids.

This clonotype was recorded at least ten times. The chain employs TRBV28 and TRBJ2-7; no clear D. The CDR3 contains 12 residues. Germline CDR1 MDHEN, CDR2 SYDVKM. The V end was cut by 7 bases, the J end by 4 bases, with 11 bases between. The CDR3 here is CASTPSRYEQYF. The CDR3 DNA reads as TGTGCCAGCACCCCGTCGAGGTACGAGCAGTACTTC. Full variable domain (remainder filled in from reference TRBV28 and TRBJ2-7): DVKVTQSSRYLVKRTGEKVFLECVQDMDHENMFWYRQDPGLGLRLIYFSYDVKMKEKGDIPEGYSVSREKKERFSLILESASTNQTSMYLCASTPSRYEQYFGPGTRLTVT.

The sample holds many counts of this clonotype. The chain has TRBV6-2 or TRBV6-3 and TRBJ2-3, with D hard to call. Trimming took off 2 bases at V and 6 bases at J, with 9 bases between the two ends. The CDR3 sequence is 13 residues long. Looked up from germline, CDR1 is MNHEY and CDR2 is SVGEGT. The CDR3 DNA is TGTGCCAGCAGTTACACGTCCGTGGATACGCAGTATTTT. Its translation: CASSYTSVDTQYF.

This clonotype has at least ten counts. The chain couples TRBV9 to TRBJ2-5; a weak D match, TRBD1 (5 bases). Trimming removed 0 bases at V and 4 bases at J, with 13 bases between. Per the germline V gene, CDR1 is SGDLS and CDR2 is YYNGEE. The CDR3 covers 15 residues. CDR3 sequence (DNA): TGTGCCAGCAGCGTAGGGCTGGCTAGGGGAGAGACCCAGTACTTC. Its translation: CASSVGLARGETQYF.

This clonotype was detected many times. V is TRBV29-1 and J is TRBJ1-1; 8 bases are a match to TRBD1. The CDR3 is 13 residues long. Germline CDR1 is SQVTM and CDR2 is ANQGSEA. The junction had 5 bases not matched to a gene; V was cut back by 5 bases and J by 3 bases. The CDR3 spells CSVRTGWDTEAFF. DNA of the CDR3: TGCAGCGTTCGGACAGGGTGGGACACTGAAGCTTTCTTT.

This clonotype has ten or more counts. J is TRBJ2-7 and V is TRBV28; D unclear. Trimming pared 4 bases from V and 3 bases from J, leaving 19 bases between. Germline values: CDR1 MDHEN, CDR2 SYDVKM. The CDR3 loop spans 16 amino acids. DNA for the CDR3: TGTGCCAGCAGTTCCCCCGTAGGGATGATAGACTACGAGCAGTACTTC. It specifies CASSSPVGMIDYEQYF. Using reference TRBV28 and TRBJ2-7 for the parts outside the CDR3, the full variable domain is DVKVTQSSRYLVKRTGEKVFLECVQDMDHENMFWYRQDPGLGLRLIYFSYDVKMKEKGDIPEGYSVSREKKERFSLILESASTNQTSMYLCASSSPVGMIDYEQYFGPGTRLTVT.

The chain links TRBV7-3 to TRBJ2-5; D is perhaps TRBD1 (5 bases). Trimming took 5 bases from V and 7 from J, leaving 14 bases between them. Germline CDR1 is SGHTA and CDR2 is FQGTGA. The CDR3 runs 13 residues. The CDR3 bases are TGTGCCAGCAGCGCCGGTCAGGGTGGGACCCAGTACTTC. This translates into CASSAGQGGTQYF.

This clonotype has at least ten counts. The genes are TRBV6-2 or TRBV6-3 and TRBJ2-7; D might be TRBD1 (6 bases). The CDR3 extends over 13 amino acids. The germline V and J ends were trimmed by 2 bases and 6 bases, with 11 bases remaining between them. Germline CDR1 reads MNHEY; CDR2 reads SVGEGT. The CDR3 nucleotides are TGTGCCAGCAGTTACGGGGGCCGGCGCGAGCAGTACTTC. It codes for CASSYGGRREQYF.

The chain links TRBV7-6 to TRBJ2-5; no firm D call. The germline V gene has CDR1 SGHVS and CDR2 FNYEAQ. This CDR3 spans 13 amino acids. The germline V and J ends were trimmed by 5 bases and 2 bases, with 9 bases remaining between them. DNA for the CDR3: TGTGCCAGCAGCCCCTGGGCACAAGAGACCCAGTACTTC. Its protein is CASSPWAQETQYF.

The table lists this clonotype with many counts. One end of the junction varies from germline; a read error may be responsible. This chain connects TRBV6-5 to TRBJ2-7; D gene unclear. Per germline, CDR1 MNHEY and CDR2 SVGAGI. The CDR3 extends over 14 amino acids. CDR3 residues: CASSDSSYPYEQYF. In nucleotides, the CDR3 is TGTGCCAGCAGTGACTCGAGCTACCCCTACGAGCAGTACTTC.

Here the CDR3 reads CASSLLASAYEQYF. CDR3 nucleotides: TGTGCCAGCAGTTTGCTAGCGTCCGCCTACGAGCAGTACTTC. V usage is TRBV12-3 or TRBV12-4 and J usage is TRBJ2-7; a weak D match, TRBD2 (6 bases). V was cut by 3 bases and J by 2 bases, with 11 bases left in between. CDR3 size: 14 residues.

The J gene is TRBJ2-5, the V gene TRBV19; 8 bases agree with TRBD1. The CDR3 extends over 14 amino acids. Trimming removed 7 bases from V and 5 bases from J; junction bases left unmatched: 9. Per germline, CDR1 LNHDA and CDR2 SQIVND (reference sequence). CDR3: CASTDRGEGETQYF. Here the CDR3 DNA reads TGTGCCAGTACAGACAGGGGAGAGGGGGAGACCCAGTACTTC.

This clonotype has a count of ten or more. This chain's CDR3 is CAISEGASSYEQYF. The CDR3 DNA follows: TGTGCCATCAGTGAGGGAGCTAGCTCCTACGAGCAGTACTTC. The J gene is TRBJ2-7, the V gene TRBV10-3, with D hard to call. Trimming removed 2 bases from V and 0 bases from J, with 8 bases in between. The CDR3 has 14 residues. Germline loops: CDR1 ENHRY, CDR2 SYGVKD.

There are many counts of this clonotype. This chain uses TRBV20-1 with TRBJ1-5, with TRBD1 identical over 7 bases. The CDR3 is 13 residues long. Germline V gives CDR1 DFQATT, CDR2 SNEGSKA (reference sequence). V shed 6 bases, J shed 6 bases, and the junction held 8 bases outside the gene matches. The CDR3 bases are TGCAGTGCCGTAGGAGGGGGCGGTCAGCCCCAGCATTTT. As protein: CSAVGGGGQPQHF.

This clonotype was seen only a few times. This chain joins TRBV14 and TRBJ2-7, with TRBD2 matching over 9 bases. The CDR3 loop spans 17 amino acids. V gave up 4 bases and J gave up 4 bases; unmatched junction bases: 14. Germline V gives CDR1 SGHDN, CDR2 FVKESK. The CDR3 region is CASSPPGGGRGLYEQYF. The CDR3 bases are TGTGCCAGCAGCCCCCCTGGAGGCGGGAGGGGTTTGTACGAGCAGTACTTC.

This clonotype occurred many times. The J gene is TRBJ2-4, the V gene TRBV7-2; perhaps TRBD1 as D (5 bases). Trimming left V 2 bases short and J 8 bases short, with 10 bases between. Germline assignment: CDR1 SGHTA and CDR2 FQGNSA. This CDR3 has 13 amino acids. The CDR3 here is CASSLQGLDIQYF. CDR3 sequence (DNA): TGTGCCAGCAGCTTACAGGGATTGGACATTCAGTACTTC.

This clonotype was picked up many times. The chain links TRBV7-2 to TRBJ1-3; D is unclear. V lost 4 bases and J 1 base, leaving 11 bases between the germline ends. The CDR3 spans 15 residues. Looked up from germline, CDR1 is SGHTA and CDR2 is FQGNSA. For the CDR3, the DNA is TGTGCCAGCAGCTCCTCAGTATTTTCTGGAAACACCATATATTTT. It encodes CASSSSVFSGNTIYF.

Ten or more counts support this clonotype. For the CDR3, the DNA is TGTGCCAGCAGTTTGCGTTCCCTTGACAGCCAAGAGACCCAGTACTTC. Amino acids: CASSLRSLDSQETQYF. The gene calls are TRBV12-3 or TRBV12-4 and TRBJ2-5, with D possibly matching TRBD1 (5 bases). With 3 bases removed from V and 1 base from J, the gap between germline ends came to 15 bases. This CDR3 has 16 residues.

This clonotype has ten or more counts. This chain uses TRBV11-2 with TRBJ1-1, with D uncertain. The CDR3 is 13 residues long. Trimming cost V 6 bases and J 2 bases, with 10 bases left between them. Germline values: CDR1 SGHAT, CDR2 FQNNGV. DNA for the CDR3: TGTGCCAGCAGTCTAAAGCTAAACACTGAAGCTTTCTTT. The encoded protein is CASSLKLNTEAFF.